Sequencing of this T cell receptor beta chain was carried out in a study of blood T cell repertoires in COVID-19. Method: immunoSEQ multiplex PCR; TCRdb's copy keeps in-frame clones and lacks some. The sample lists over 200,000 clones, around 82% occurring once. The CDR3 covers 13 residues. V was pared by 6 bases and J by 5 bases, with 2 bases of the junction left unmatched. In germline, CDR1 is SNHLY, CDR2 FYNNEI. This receptor was obtained from an older man with acute or convalescent COVID-19. Sequencing input: peripheral blood. J is TRBJ2-2 and V is TRBV2, with 8 bases lining up with TRBD1. The CDR3 bases are TGTGCCAGCAGACAGGGGGTAACCGGGGAGCTGTTTTTT. Residues: CASRQGVTGELFF.